This T cell receptor (beta chain) was recorded in a study of shared clonotypes between healthy human individuals. Whole-study context: Those who served as donors were two women and a few men between the ages of 18 and 49.

Genomic DNA for unsorted samples was obtained from 70 million to 100 million PBMCs. Each cell subset's genomic DNA was divided evenly among several immunoSEQ plates. Unsorted PBMC DNA went through sequencing on ten immunoSEQ deep assay plates. Profiled with immunoSEQ multiplex PCR; TCRdb holds only in-frame clones, not every one. The repertoire holds roughly 500,000 clones, with over 70% as singletons. The clonotype was recovered from a middle-aged woman in good health. Some clones in this sample may be carry-over from other donors' samples. The source material was PBMCs.

CDR3 coding DNA: TGTGCCAGCAGCCAAGACCCCTTAGATACGCAGTATTTT. As protein: CASSQDPLDTQYF. The rearrangement joins TRBV4-2 to TRBJ2-3; D uncertain. This CDR3 has 13 residues. Germline CDR1 reads LGHNA; CDR2 reads YNFKEQ. Trimming shortened V by 0 bases and J by 5 bases, and 6 bases separated the two germline ends.